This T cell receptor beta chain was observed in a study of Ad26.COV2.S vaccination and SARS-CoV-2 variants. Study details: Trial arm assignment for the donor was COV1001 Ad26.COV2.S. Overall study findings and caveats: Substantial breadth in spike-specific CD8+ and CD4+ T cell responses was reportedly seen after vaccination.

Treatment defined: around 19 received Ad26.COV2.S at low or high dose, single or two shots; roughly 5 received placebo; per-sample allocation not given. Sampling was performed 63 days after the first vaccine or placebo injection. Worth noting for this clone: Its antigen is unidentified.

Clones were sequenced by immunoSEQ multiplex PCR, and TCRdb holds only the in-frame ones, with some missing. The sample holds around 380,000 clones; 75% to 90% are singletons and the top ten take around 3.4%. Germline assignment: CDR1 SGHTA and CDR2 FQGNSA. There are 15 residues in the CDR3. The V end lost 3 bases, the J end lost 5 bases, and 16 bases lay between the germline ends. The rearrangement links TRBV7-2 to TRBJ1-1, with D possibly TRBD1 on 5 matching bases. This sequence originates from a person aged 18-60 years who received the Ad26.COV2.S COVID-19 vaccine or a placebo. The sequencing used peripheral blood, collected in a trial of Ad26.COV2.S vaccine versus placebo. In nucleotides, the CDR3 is TGTGCCAGCAGCTTGGGGACCGGGGGTTATACTGAAGCTTTCTTT. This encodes CASSLGTGGYTEAFF.